The rows below give T cell receptor beta chains drawn from one sample of a study of technical replicates of blood from a few donors. The method was immunoSEQ multiplex PCR; TCRdb's version includes in-frame clones alone and lacks a portion of them. The sample lists under 110,000 clones, around 96% occurring once. The sample taken for sequencing was T cells isolated from PBMCs. Receptor source: a human donor in good health. The CDR3 runs from the conserved cysteine through the conserved F or W. The order of the fields is clone size, V gene, CDR3 protein. For some rows the clone size is stated as once, few or many, or as a class when expanded; others skip it.

>-|TRBV4-1
CASSQAFRDGVAGELFF
>-|TRBV29-1
CSVQSYGYTF
>-|TRBV4-1
CASSQDPPGSTDTQYF
>few|TRBV30
CAWWTGWNTEAFF
>-|TRBV7-3
CASSSSTDTQYF
>-|TRBV28
CASWGGVTIYF
>-|TRBV5-1
CASTNSGGDYNEQFF
>-|TRBV28
CASSPPGGIPYNEQFF
>-|TRBV7-9
CASSSLRDRGLDYGAFF
>-|TRBV19
CASSIYSIPSGAKNIQYF
>-|TRBV16
CASSQWPSRWDEQFF
>-|TRBV14
CASRQTAGSSSTDTQYF
>-|TRBV19
CASSMFGGTEAFF
>-|TRBV6-1
CASSAYRDSNYGYTF
>-|TRBV10-3
CAIREQGATNTEAFF
>few|TRBV5-1
CASSRDDMNTEAFF
>once|TRBV11-3
CASSLGTGTAGELFF
>-|TRBV4-1
CASSPYTPGQGTTNEKLFF
>-|TRBV19
CASSTGGHQPQHF
>-|TRBV27
CASRQGYGYTF
>-|TRBV18
CASSPDREGGYTF
>-|TRBV5-1
CASRTTGGGSSYNEQFF
>-|TRBV7-9
CASSSVADRGNYTF
>-|TRBV28
CASSSVPDTQYF
>-|TRBV30
CAWSAPSSYEQYF
>-|TRBV6-6
CASSFEPRTDYTEAFF
>few|TRBV5-5
CASSFTSRHEAFF
>once|TRBV29-1
CSVEFRDSYNEQFF
>-|TRBV5-1
CASSLLAGATYEQYF
>-|TRBV4-1
CASSYGTGTGQETQYF
>-|TRBV25-1
CASSEGWEAANTGELFF
>-|TRBV7-9
CASSIDRISNQPQHF
>-|TRBV11-2
CASSLDRANGYTF
>-|TRBV19
CASSDRRGIDEQYF
>once|TRBV5-4
CASSGGRDYGYTF
>-|TRBV7-2
CASSRRTELNYGYTF
>-|TRBV5-8
CASRTGTAANNEQFF
>-|TRBV5-8
CASSRTGLAGIGETQYF
>-|TRBV10-3
CAISWDYTDTQYF
>-|TRBV15
CATSRDRLGGGPGTNEQFF
>once|TRBV19
CASSIEARASGVGEQFF
>-|TRBV7-6
CASSPSRIGNTIYF
>-|TRBV7-3
CASSTTGGAGETQYF
>-|TRBV4-1
CASSGEPENSPLHF
>-|TRBV7-9
CASSPLAGVMYEQYF
>-|TRBV7-9
CASSLAGTIYATQYF
>-|TRBV14
CASSQNAGRDEKLFF
>-|TRBV18
CASSPSGYEQFF
>-|TRBV7-9
CASSSSLDNSYEQYF
>-|TRBV6-6
CASSYRLYEQYF
>-|TRBV4-1
CASSQDGLPSSYNEQFF
>-|TRBV11-2
CASSLDGRENTEAFF
>-|TRBV19
CATKEQGEQPQHF
>-|TRBV6-5
CASSYRQTGNTIYF